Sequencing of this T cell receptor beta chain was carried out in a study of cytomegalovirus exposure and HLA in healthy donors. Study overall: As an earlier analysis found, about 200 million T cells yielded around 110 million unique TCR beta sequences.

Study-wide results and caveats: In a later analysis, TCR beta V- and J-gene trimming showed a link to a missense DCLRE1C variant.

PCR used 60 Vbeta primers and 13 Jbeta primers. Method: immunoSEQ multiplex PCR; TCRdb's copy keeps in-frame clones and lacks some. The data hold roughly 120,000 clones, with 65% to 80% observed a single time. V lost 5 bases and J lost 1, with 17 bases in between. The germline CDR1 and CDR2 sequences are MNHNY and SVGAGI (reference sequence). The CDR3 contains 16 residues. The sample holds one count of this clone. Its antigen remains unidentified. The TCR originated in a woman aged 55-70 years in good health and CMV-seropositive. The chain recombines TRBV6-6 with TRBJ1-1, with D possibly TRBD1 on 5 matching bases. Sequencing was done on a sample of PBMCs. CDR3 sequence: CASSPRQTVTNTEAFF. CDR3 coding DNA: TGTGCCAGCAGTCCCCGGCAGACAGTGACGAACACTGAAGCTTTCTTT.